Listed here are 32 T cell receptor beta chains from one sample, sequenced in a study of T cell repertoires in cytomegalovirus infection. TCRdb called the reads again in MiXCR, with one record for every CDR3 protein. The sample contains 650,000 to 900,000 distinct CDR3 sequences, 30% to 35% of which appear only once. What these receptors recognize is not known. Sequenced material: cultured CD8+ T cells from PBMCs, taken from culture after CMV antigen stimulation. Every receptor here comes from a human donor in good health (CMV status not recorded). Some clones in this sample may be carry-over from other donors' samples.

This clonotype came up many times. This CDR3 reads CASSLALTGELFF. Written as DNA, the CDR3 is TGTGCCAGCAGTTTAGCACTGACCGGGGAGCTGTTTTTT. This chain connects TRBV12-3 or TRBV12-4 to TRBJ2-2; D uncertain. The CDR3 consists of 13 residues. V lost 0 bases, J lost 5 bases, and 4 bases lay in between.

This clonotype has more than one count but fewer than ten. This sequence joins TRBV7-9 and TRBJ2-5, with 10 bases lining up with TRBD2. CDR1 is SEHNR, CDR2 FQNEAQ, per germline (reference sequence). This CDR3 has 15 residues. After removal of 6 bases from V and 1 base from J, the junction contained 5 bases not matched to a gene. CDR3 in amino acids: CASRRSGGAQETQYF. The CDR3 DNA reads as TGTGCCAGCAGACGGAGCGGGGGGGCCCAAGAGACCCAGTACTTC.

Of note for this clonotype: One base away lies a much larger clone, so this may be a sequencing read error. The rearrangement joins TRBV6-1 to TRBJ2-7; D may be TRBD1 (7 bases). The CDR3 length is 15 residues. Germline V gene data show CDR1 as MNHNS and CDR2 as SASEGT. The CDR3 coding sequence is TGTGCCGGCAGTGAAATACGACAGGGAGGATACGAGCAGTACTTC. Translated, it gives CAGSEIRQGGYEQYF.

As regards this clonotype: At one of its ends the junction is not consistent with the germline gene, which may arise from a read error. The chain combines TRBV5-6 with TRBJ1-2; D is unclear. Germline V gene lookup returns CDR1 SGHDT and CDR2 YYEEEE. The CDR3 covers 14 residues. The CDR3, as DNA: TGTGTCAGCAGCTTGCGGCAGGAGATATATGGCTACACCTTC. It codes for CVSSLRQEIYGYTF.

V is TRBV4-3 and J is TRBJ2-1, with D tentatively TRBD2 (7 bases). The germline gives CDR1 LGHNA, CDR2 YSLEER. The CDR3 loop spans 17 amino acids. The V end lost 4 bases, the J end lost 7 bases, and 23 bases lay between the germline ends. CDR3 coding DNA: TGCGCCAGCAGCCTGGGGGCGGGGGCCCCTTGGGATAATGAGCAGTTCTTC. This sequence encodes CASSLGAGAPWDNEQFF.

This clonotype was found once. The chain couples TRBV6-2 or TRBV6-3 to TRBJ2-1; D ambiguous. The V and J ends lost 4 bases and 8 bases respectively, with 12 bases between them. Germline CDR1 MNHEY, CDR2 SVGEGT. This CDR3 has 13 residues. Written as DNA, the CDR3 is TGTGCCAGCAGTTTAACAATCTCGGATGAGCAGTTCTTC. This gives the protein CASSLTISDEQFF.

Points on this clonotype: Given the absence of the conserved phenylalanine or tryptophan at the CDR3 end, a read error is likely. CDR3 sequence (DNA): TGCGCCAGCAGCCACCCAAGTCCAGGGGGAACCTACGAGCAGTACTGC. Translation: CASSHPSPGGTYEQYC. The chain has TRBV4-1 and TRBJ2-7; TRBD1 matches 7 bases. The ends lost 3 bases at V and 2 bases at J; junction bases unmatched: 10. Per the germline V gene, CDR1 is MGHRA and CDR2 is YSYEKL. The CDR3 contains 16 residues.

This clonotype was seen ten or more times. The chain links TRBV14 to TRBJ2-5; no clear D. The ends were cut back, 1 base at V and 0 bases at J, with 12 bases in the middle. This CDR3 comprises 16 residues. Germline values: CDR1 SGHDN, CDR2 FVKESK. The CDR3 spells CASSQAGWQYQETQYF. CDR3 coding DNA: TGTGCCAGCAGCCAAGCTGGGTGGCAGTACCAAGAGACCCAGTACTTC.

This clonotype came up a few times. V and J are TRBV2 and TRBJ2-2, with TRBD2 matching over 12 bases. The J segment lost 4 bases and the V segment lost 5 bases, leaving 11 bases of the junction unmatched. This CDR3 is 18 amino acids long. Germline V gene sequence: CDR1 SNHLY, CDR2 FYNNEI. The CDR3 DNA reads TGTGCCAGCAGTTTTCCTCGACTAGCGGGGGCGTCCACCGGGGAGCTGTTTTTT. Translation gives CASSFPRLAGASTGELFF.

The chain joins TRBV7-9 to TRBJ2-6; D gene unclear. V was clipped by 7 bases and J by 10 bases, with 20 bases between them. Germline CDR1 SEHNR, CDR2 FQNEAQ (reference sequence). The CDR3 has 15 residues. The CDR3 DNA follows: TGTGCCAGCATCTACCGGATACAAGGCGAAAACGTCCTGACTTTC. It translates to CASIYRIQGENVLTF.

This clonotype was seen a few times. This chain links TRBV6-2 or TRBV6-3 with TRBJ2-1; D remains ambiguous. CDR1 MNHEY and CDR2 SVGEGT come from the germline V gene. The CDR3 totals 14 residues. The V gene lost 2 bases and the J gene lost 4 bases, with 9 bases spanning the gap. The CDR3 DNA is TGTGCCAGCAGTTACGGTCCGGGTTACAATGAGCAGTTCTTC. It encodes CASSYGPGYNEQFF.

The V call is TRBV9, the J call TRBJ2-1, with unresolved D. Deletions cut 0 bases from V and 0 bases from J, with 7 bases between. The CDR3 spans 15 residues. Looked up from germline, CDR1 is SGDLS and CDR2 is YYNGEE. Here the CDR3 reads CASSVAQDSYNEQFF. For the CDR3, the DNA is TGTGCCAGCAGCGTAGCGCAAGACTCCTACAATGAGCAGTTCTTC.

There are many counts of this clonotype. CDR3 loop: CASSLGGDFSYEQYF. In DNA, the CDR3 is TGTGCCAGCAGTTTAGGGGGGGACTTTTCCTACGAGCAGTACTTC. The rearrangement uses TRBV12-3 or TRBV12-4 and TRBJ2-7; a possible D gene is TRBD2 (6 bases). The CDR3 totals 15 residues. V was trimmed by 1 base and J by 1 base, leaving 11 bases between them.

This clonotype was detected many times. The chain has TRBV7-2 and TRBJ2-3, with 11 bases fitting TRBD2. CDR1 SGHTA and CDR2 FQGNSA come from the germline V gene. J gave up 5 bases and V 3 bases, and 7 bases lay outside the gene matches. The CDR3 loop spans 16 amino acids. CDR3 coding DNA: TGTGCCAGCAGCTTTATAGCGGGGGGGCTGGGAGATACGCAGTATTTT. This translates into CASSFIAGGLGDTQYF.

This chain links TRBV5-8 with TRBJ1-2; 8 nucleotides match TRBD1. Germline values: CDR1 SGHTS, CDR2 YDEGEE. The trim removed 7 bases at V and 3 bases at J, leaving 5 bases unmatched. This CDR3 has 13 amino acids. The DNA of the CDR3 is TGTGCCAGCGACAGGGGATGGGACTATGGCTACACCTTC. Protein sequence: CASDRGWDYGYTF.

This sequence joins TRBV6-2 or TRBV6-3 and TRBJ2-1; D not certain. Germline values: CDR1 MNHEY, CDR2 SVGEGT. The CDR3 spans 10 residues. V dropped 6 bases and J dropped 13 bases, with 10 bases sitting between them. CDR3: CASSLPPQFF. CDR3 DNA sequence: TGTGCCAGCAGCCTCCCTCCCCAGTTCTTC.

V is TRBV27 and J is TRBJ2-3, with unresolved D. V was cut by 2 bases and J by 5 bases, with 8 bases left in between. The germline V gene encodes CDR1 MNHEY and CDR2 SMNVEV (reference sequence). The length of the CDR3 is 13 residues. This CDR3 is CASSLRVVDTQYF. The CDR3, as DNA: TGTGCCAGCAGTTTAAGGGTCGTAGATACGCAGTATTTT.

The genes are TRBV6-1 and TRBJ2-1; 8 bases align to TRBD2. Germline loops: CDR1 MNHNS, CDR2 SASEGT. V was clipped by 7 bases and J by 3 bases; unmatched bases: 8. The CDR3 covers 15 residues. The CDR3 nucleotides read TGTGCCAGCAAAGAACGAGCGGGGGACTACAATGAGCAGTTCTTC. It encodes CASKERAGDYNEQFF.

Concerning this clonotype itself: A much larger clone differs from this one at a single base, so this may be a read error. The chain joins TRBV7-9 to TRBJ2-1; 11 positions match TRBD2. The CDR3 is 17 residues long. Germline CDR1 is SEHNR and CDR2 is FQNEAQ (reference sequence). CDR3 nucleotides: TGTGCCAGCAGCTTATCTAGCGGGGGGTCAAAATACAATGATCAGTTCTTC. The encoded protein is CASSLSSGGSKYNDQFF.

V and J are TRBV7-8 and TRBJ2-5; no definite D call. From germline, CDR1 is SGHVS and CDR2 FQNEAQ. CDR3 length equals 16 residues. V was trimmed by 0 bases and J by 0 bases, leaving 11 bases between them. CDR3 coding DNA: TGTGCCAGCAGCTTAGCGTCAGGTGATGACCAAGAGACCCAGTACTTC. Amino acid sequence: CASSLASGDDQETQYF.

Concerning this clonotype: This may be a read error, as it is one base from a much larger clone. The chain uses TRBV6-6 and TRBJ1-4; D is unclear. This CDR3 spans 16 amino acids. Per the germline V gene, CDR1 is MNHNY and CDR2 is SVGAGI (reference sequence). CDR3 sequence (DNA): TGTGCCGGCAGTGACCCGACCGGCCCTCTTGAGGAAAAACTGTTTTTT. This sequence encodes CAGSDPTGPLEEKLFF.

The chain employs TRBV7-8 and TRBJ2-5, with 8 bases lining up with TRBD2. Germline-derived CDR1 and CDR2 are SGHVS and FQNEAQ. The CDR3 contains 14 residues. V shed 7 bases, J shed 2 bases, and the junction held 6 bases outside the gene matches. The DNA for the CDR3 is TGTGCCAGCAACCCGAGCGGGGGACAAGAGACCCAGTACTTC. Translating gives CASNPSGGQETQYF.

J is TRBJ1-2 and V is TRBV29-1; TRBD1 agrees at 7 bases. J lost 5 bases, V lost 4 bases, and 7 bases had no gene match. CDR1 is SQVTM and CDR2 is ANQGSEA in the germline V gene. The CDR3 has 13 amino acids. CDR3 sequence: CSVGPDRQYGYTF. The DNA for the CDR3 is TGCAGCGTTGGGCCGGACAGGCAATATGGCTACACCTTC.

This clonotype was observed a handful of times. This rearrangement joins TRBV6-1 to TRBJ1-6; TRBD1 matches at 7 bases. Germline loops: CDR1 MNHNS, CDR2 SASEGT. The CDR3 is 16 amino acids. After removal of 6 bases from V and 4 bases from J, the junction contained 9 bases not matched to a gene. The CDR3 loop is CASSYTGTEYNSPLHF. The CDR3 nucleotides read TGTGCCAGCAGCTACACCGGGACAGAGTATAATTCACCCCTCCACTTT.

Only a few counts were recorded for this clonotype. This chain joins TRBV6-6 and TRBJ2-5; a possible D gene is TRBD1 (6 bases). Trimming stripped 5 bases from V and 2 bases from J, with 12 bases between. The CDR3 sequence is 14 residues long. Germline values: CDR1 MNHNY, CDR2 SVGAGI (reference sequence). CDR3 region: CASSHRQDQETQYF. The DNA of the CDR3 is TGTGCCAGCAGTCACAGACAGGATCAAGAGACCCAGTACTTC.

A few counts support this clonotype. The rearrangement joins TRBV6-1 to TRBJ1-1; D is perhaps TRBD1 (5 bases). V was shortened by 9 bases and J by 10 bases, with 15 bases between the two germline ends. The CDR3 has 11 residues. CDR1 and CDR2 from the germline V gene are MNHNS and SASEGT. CDR3 DNA sequence: TGTGCCAGTCCAGGGCGACCAGGAGCTTTCTTT. This encodes CASPGRPGAFF.

This clonotype was detected ten times or more. The chain employs TRBV7-8 and TRBJ1-1; TRBD1 aligns across 7 bases. The CDR3 loop spans 15 amino acids. J was trimmed by 5 bases and V by 7 bases; bases with no gene match: 13. Per the germline V gene, CDR1 is SGHVS and CDR2 is FQNEAQ. The CDR3 coding sequence is TGTGCCAGCACCCGACGCACAGGGGAATGGACTGAAGCTTTCTTT. This translates into CASTRRTGEWTEAFF.

The chain uses TRBV6-2 or TRBV6-3 and TRBJ2-7, with unresolved D. Germline-derived CDR1 and CDR2 are MNHEY and SVGEGT. CDR3 length: 13 amino acids. The germline V and J ends were trimmed by 10 bases and 3 bases, with 16 bases remaining between them. For the CDR3, the DNA is TGTGCCACCCACGACTTTACCCTCTACGAGCAGTACGTC. It translates to CATHDFTLYEQYV.

The genes are TRBV12-3 or TRBV12-4 and TRBJ2-2, with unresolved D. Trimming shortened V by 3 bases and J by 5 bases, and 10 bases separated the two germline ends. This CDR3 spans 14 amino acids. The CDR3 sequence: CASSLGGDTGELFF. CDR3 DNA: TGTGCCAGCAGTTTGGGTGGGGATACCGGGGAGCTGTTTTTT.

V is TRBV15 and J is TRBJ2-3; 8 bases map to TRBD1. The CDR3 spans 18 residues. J gave up 3 bases and V 0 bases, and 11 bases lay outside the gene matches. Looked up from germline, CDR1 is LNHNV and CDR2 is YYDKDF (reference sequence). The CDR3 coding sequence is TGTGCCACCAGCAGAGACCGAAGAGACAGGGGTTGGACAGATACGCAGTATTTT. Amino acid sequence: CATSRDRRDRGWTDTQYF. Full variable domain (missing parts from reference TRBV15 and TRBJ2-3): DAMVIQNPRYQVTQFGKPVTLSCSQTLNHNVMYWYQQKSSQAPKLLFHYYDKDFNNEADTPDNFQSRRPNTSFCFLDIRSPGLGDTAMYLCATSRDRRDRGWTDTQYFGPGTRLTVL.

This chain links TRBV19 with TRBJ2-7; D is possibly TRBD1 (5 bases). The CDR3 contains 14 residues. Germline V gene sequence: CDR1 LNHDA, CDR2 SQIVND (reference sequence). V lost 0 bases, J lost 2 bases, and 8 bases lay in between. The CDR3 region has the DNA TGTGCCAGTAGTATAGATGACAGCGCCTACGAGCAGTACTTC. Translated, it gives CASSIDDSAYEQYF.

Only a few counts were recorded for this clonotype. The chain uses TRBV5-1 and TRBJ2-1; a possible D gene is TRBD2 (7 bases). Per the germline V gene, CDR1 is SGHRS and CDR2 is YFSETQ. V gave up 0 bases and J gave up 4 bases, with 14 bases separating them. This CDR3 comprises 16 residues. The CDR3 reads CASSLDHGGLYNEQFF. The CDR3 coding sequence is TGCGCCAGCAGCTTGGATCACGGGGGGCTTTACAATGAGCAGTTCTTC.